This T cell receptor (beta chain) is from a study of T cell repertoires in cytomegalovirus infection. Using its own MiXCR run on the reads, TCRdb lists one record per CDR3 protein. Altogether 290,000 or so distinct CDR3 sequences are present, about 9.2% being singletons, with the ten largest covering 2% to 3%. This clonotype was counted many times. The CDR3 runs to 11 residues. V lost 1 base and J lost 8, with 3 bases in between. The chain joins TRBV12-3 or TRBV12-4 to TRBJ1-3, with unresolved D. Material: PBMCs. The sequence was collected from a human donor in good health (CMV status not recorded). Some clones in this sample may be carry-over from other donors' samples. The CDR3 region is CASSLGDTIYF. The DNA of the CDR3 is TGTGCCAGCAGTTTAGGGGACACCATATATTTT.